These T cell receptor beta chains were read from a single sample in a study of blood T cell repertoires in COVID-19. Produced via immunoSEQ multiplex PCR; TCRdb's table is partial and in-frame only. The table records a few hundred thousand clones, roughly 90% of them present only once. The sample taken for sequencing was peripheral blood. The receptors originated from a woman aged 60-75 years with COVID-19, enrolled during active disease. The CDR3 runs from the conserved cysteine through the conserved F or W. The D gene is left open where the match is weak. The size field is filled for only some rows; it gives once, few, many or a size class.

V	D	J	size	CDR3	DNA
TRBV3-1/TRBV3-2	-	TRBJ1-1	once	CASRGQMNTEAFF	TGTGCCAGCAGAGGACAGATGAACACTGAAGCTTTCTTT
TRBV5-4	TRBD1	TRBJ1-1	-	CASSYRDSPNTEAFF	TGTGCCAGCAGCTACCGGGACAGCCCGAACACTGAAGCTTTCTTT
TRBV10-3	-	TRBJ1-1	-	CAIRGGANTEAFF	TGTGCCATACGGGGAGGGGCGAACACTGAAGCTTTCTTT
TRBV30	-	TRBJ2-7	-	CAWSSGLTSYEQYF	TGTGCCTGGAGTTCCGGACTCACCTCCTACGAGCAGTACTTC
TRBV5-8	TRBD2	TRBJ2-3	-	CASSSSGGAPDTQYF	TGTGCCAGCAGCAGTAGCGGGGGGGCCCCAGATACGCAGTATTTT
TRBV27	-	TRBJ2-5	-	CASTGLLRGQTREYQETQYF	TGTGCCAGCACCGGGTTGTTGCGCGGACAGACGAGGGAGTACCAAGAGACCCAGTACTTC
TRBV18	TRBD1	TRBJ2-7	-	CASSTTGAREQYF	TGTGCCAGCTCAACAACAGGGGCACGGGAGCAGTACTTC
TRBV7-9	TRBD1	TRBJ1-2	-	CASTGAGTDYGYTF	TGTGCCAGCACCGGAGCCGGGACAGACTATGGCTACACCTTC
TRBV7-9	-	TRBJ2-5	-	CASSLGFGWETQYF	TGTGCCAGCAGCTTAGGATTCGGTTGGGAGACCCAGTACTTC
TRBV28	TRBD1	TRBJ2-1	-	CASRTGTGGYNEQFF	TGTGCCAGCAGGACCGGGACAGGAGGCTACAATGAGCAGTTCTTC
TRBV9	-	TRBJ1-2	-	CASSSSPGTSYGYTF	TGTGCCAGCAGCTCTAGCCCCGGGACAAGCTATGGCTACACCTTC
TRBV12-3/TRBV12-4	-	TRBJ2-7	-	CASSLGLGVEQYF	TGTGCCAGCAGTTTAGGGCTCGGGGTCGAGCAGTACTTC
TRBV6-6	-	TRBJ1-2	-	CASSSQGRAYGYTF	TGTGCCAGCAGTTCGCAGGGGCGCGCCTATGGCTACACCTTC
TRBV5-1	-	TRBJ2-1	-	CANSGGTSYNEQFF	TGCGCCAACTCAGGCGGGACCTCCTACAATGAGCAGTTCTTC
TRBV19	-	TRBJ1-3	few	CASSTTANSGNTIYF	TGTGCCAGTAGTACGACAGCCAACTCTGGAAACACCATATATTTT
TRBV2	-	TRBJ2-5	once	CASREGRRETQYF	TGTGCCAGCAGAGAAGGGAGGCGGGAGACCCAGTACTTC
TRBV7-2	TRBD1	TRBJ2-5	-	CASSFPDRGIETQYF	TGTGCCAGCAGCTTTCCTGACAGGGGGATAGAGACCCAGTACTTC
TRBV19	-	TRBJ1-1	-	CASSPGREMNTEAFF	TGTGCCAGTAGTCCTGGGAGAGAGATGAACACTGAAGCTTTCTTT
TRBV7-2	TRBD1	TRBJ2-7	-	CASSSTPGTGSYEQYF	TGTGCCAGCAGCTCTACACCCGGGACAGGTTCATACGAGCAGTACTTC
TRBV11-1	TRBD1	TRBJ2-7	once	CASSPGTGLGQYF	TGTGCCAGCAGCCCCGGGACAGGTTTGGGGCAGTACTTC
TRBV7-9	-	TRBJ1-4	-	CASSPQGGENEKLFF	TGTGCCAGCAGTCCACAGGGAGGGGAGAATGAAAAACTGTTTTTT
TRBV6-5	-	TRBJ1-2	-	CASSFAEGYYGYTF	TGTGCCAGCAGTTTCGCGGAGGGCTACTATGGCTACACCTTC
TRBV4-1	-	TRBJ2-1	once	CASSQTRVGLIVDEQFF	TGCGCCAGCAGCCAAACCAGGGTCGGGTTAATCGTGGATGAGCAGTTCTTC
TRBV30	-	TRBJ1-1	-	CAWSVPYERENTEAFF	TGTGCCTGGAGTGTACCCTATGAGCGGGAAAACACTGAAGCTTTCTTT
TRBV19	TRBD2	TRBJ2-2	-	CASSIGLAGGIGTGELFF	TGTGCCAGTAGTATCGGGCTAGCGGGGGGAATAGGCACCGGGGAGCTGTTTTTT
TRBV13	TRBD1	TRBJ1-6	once	CASSRGQGSKNSPLHF	TGTGCCAGCAGCCGGGGACAGGGGTCGAAAAATTCACCCCTCCACTTT
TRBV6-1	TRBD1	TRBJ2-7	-	CASSARQGPDSSSYEQYF	TGTGCCAGCAGTGCCCGACAGGGGCCCGACTCAAGCTCCTACGAGCAGTACTTC
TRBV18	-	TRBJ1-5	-	CASSASWGSNQPQHF	TGTGCCAGCTCAGCCTCTTGGGGCAGCAATCAGCCCCAGCATTTT
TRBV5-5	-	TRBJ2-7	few	CASISRYEQYF	TGTGCCAGCATCTCCCGTTACGAGCAGTACTTC
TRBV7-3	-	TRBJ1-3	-	CQAGNTIYF	TGTCAGGCCGGAAACACCATATATTTT
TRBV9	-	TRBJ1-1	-	CASSVSGGLNTEAFF	TGTGCCAGCAGCGTTTCAGGAGGATTAAACACTGAAGCTTTCTTT
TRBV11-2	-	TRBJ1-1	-	CASSLTDYRVGNTEAFF	TGTGCCAGCAGCTTGACCGACTATAGGGTGGGGAACACTGAAGCTTTCTTT
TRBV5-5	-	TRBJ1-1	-	CASSFMGGNTEAFF	TGTGCCAGCAGCTTCATGGGAGGTAACACTGAAGCTTTCTTT
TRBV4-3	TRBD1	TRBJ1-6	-	CASSQGQGLRNSPLHF	TGCGCCAGCAGCCAGGGACAGGGATTGCGGAATTCACCCCTCCACTTT
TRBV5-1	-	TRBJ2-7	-	CASSARPGVSYEQYF	TGCGCCAGCAGCGCGAGGCCAGGGGTATCGTACGAGCAGTACTTC
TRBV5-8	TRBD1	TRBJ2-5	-	CASSLGQGRRETQYF	TGTGCCAGCAGCTTGGGACAGGGTAGAAGGGAGACCCAGTACTTC
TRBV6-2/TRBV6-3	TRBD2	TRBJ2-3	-	CASSYLPGLALDTQYF	TGTGCCAGCAGTTACCTACCGGGACTAGCTCTAGATACGCAGTATTTT
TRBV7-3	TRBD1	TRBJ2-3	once	CASSPGTGHTDTQYF	TGTGCCAGCAGCCCAGGGACAGGGCACACAGATACGCAGTATTTT
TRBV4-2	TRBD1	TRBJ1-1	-	CASSQAVGTGNTEAFF	TGTGCCAGCAGCCAAGCGGTAGGGACAGGGAACACTGAAGCTTTCTTT
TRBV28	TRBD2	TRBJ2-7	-	CASNLPSGGVSEQYF	TGTGCCAGCAACTTACCTAGCGGGGGAGTAAGCGAGCAGTACTTC
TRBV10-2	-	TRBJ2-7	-	CASSEMGGRSFEQYF	TGCGCCAGCAGTGAGATGGGGGGACGGAGTTTCGAGCAGTACTTC
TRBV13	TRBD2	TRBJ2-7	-	CASSLYGTSDSEQYF	TGTGCCAGCAGCTTATATGGGACTAGCGACTCCGAGCAGTACTTC
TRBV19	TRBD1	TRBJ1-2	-	CASRDRNYGYTF	TGTGCCAGTAGGGACAGGAACTATGGCTACACCTTC
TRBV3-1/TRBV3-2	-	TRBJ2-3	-	CASSQEPADTQYF	TGTGCCAGCAGCCAAGAACCGGCAGATACGCAGTATTTT
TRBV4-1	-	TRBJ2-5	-	CASSQERGRLQETQYF	TGCGCCAGCAGCCAAGAGCGGGGCAGGTTGCAAGAGACCCAGTACTTC
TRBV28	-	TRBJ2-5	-	CASSVPETQYF	TGTGCCAGCAGCGTTCCCGAGACCCAGTACTTC
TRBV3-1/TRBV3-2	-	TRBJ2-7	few	CASSPPGRGDYEQYF	TGTGCCAGCAGCCCTCCAGGGCGCGGGGACTACGAGCAGTACTTC
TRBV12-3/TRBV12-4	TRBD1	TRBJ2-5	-	CASRTGQETQYF	TGTGCCAGCCGGACAGGCCAAGAGACCCAGTACTTC
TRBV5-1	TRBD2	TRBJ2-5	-	CASSAGGTQKETQYF	TGCGCCAGCAGCGCGGGGGGAACGCAAAAAGAGACCCAGTACTTC
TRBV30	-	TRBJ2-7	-	CAWNPLAPYEQYF	TGTGCCTGGAACCCCCTAGCACCCTACGAGCAGTACTTC
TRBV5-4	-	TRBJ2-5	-	CASRGAGERGTYGETQYF	TGTGCCAGCAGGGGGGCAGGGGAGAGGGGCACTTACGGGGAGACCCAGTACTTC
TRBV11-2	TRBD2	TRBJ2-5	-	CASSLARGGVQETQYF	TGTGCCAGCAGCTTAGCACGGGGGGGAGTCCAAGAGACCCAGTACTTC
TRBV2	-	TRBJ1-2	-	CASRDSLGGYGYTF	TGTGCCAGCAGAGACTCACTCGGGGGCTATGGCTACACCTTC
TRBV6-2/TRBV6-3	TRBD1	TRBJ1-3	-	CASSLRQGPGNTIYF	TGTGCCAGCAGTTTACGACAGGGACCTGGAAACACCATATATTTT
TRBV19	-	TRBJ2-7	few	CASSIDRTSYEQYF	TGTGCCAGTAGTATAGACAGAACCTCCTACGAGCAGTACTTC
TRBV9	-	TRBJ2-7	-	CASSVDGGATYEQYF	TGTGCCAGCAGCGTGGATGGGGGGGCTACCTACGAGCAGTACTTC
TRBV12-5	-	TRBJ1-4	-	CASGTTGSNEKLFF	TGTGCTAGTGGCACGACCGGGAGTAATGAAAAACTGTTTTTT
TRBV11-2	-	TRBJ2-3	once	CASSRTGRADTQYF	TGTGCCAGCAGCCGGACTGGAAGGGCAGATACGCAGTATTTT
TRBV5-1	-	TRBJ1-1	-	CASSLDSQNTEAFF	TGCGCCAGCAGCTTGGACAGCCAGAACACTGAAGCTTTCTTT